Included here is one T cell receptor (beta chain) sequence, with context. The data are from a study of blood T cell repertoires in COVID-19. This CDR3 has 14 residues. Germline V gene data show CDR1 as SGHRS and CDR2 as YFSETQ. Trimming left V 0 bases short and J 1 base short, with 7 bases between. Measured with immunoSEQ multiplex PCR; TCRdb has only the in-frame clones, and not every one. The top ten hold 0.58% of the sample, which has 150,000 or so clones, about 87% seen once. V usage is TRBV5-1 and J usage is TRBJ1-1; no clear D. Specimen: peripheral blood. This clonotype was sampled from a man in his sixties with COVID-19, enrolled during active disease. CDR3 residues: CASSLDGGNTEAFF. For the CDR3, the DNA is TGCGCCAGCAGCTTGGACGGCGGGAACACTGAAGCTTTCTTT. Based on the CDR3 plus reference TRBV5-1 and TRBJ1-1, the full variable domain is KAGVTQTPRYLIKTRGQQVTLSCSPISGHRSVSWYQQTPGQGLQFLFEYFSETQRNKGNFPGRFSGRQFSNSRSEMNVSTLELGDSALYLCASSLDGGNTEAFFGQGTRLTVV.